Sequencing of this TCR beta chain was carried out in a study of metastatic and nonmetastatic thyroid tumors. For the study at large: Repertoire comparison spanned blood and tumor or nodule tissue of malignant and benign thyroid patients. Study-level results: Significantly higher TCR beta diversity was reportedly seen in malignant thyroid tumors than benign nodules, in blood and tumor.

Authors' analysis steps: For papillary thyroid cancer, a distant-metastasis classifier was constructed from CDR3 differences observed across clinicopathological groups. MiXCR was used by TCRdb to re-call the PCR reads. Here the V and J calls rest on TCRdb's processing, not on the authors' analysis. The data contain roughly 36,000 clones, less than 14% of them singletons. This clone was seen a few times. Its antigen is not known. The CDR3 is 15 amino acids. The germline CDR1 and CDR2 sequences are SGHNT and YYREEE (reference sequence). Trimming shortened V by 4 bases and J by 0 bases, and 14 bases separated the two germline ends. Nobody among the patients had been given any treatment before thyroid surgery.

The sequenced material came from blood. The receptor was derived from a female donor with papillary thyroid cancer or a benign thyroid nodule (not recorded which). Some clones in this sample may be carry-over from other donors' samples. The chain couples TRBV5-4 to TRBJ2-7; D perhaps matches TRBD2 (6 bases). DNA for the CDR3: TGTGCCAGCAGCCTCGGAGGGGTAGGCTCCTACGAGCAGTACTTC. It is translated as CASSLGGVGSYEQYF.